This T cell receptor (beta chain) was sequenced during a study of shared clonotypes between healthy human individuals. Across the study: The study used three CD4 naive, three CD4 memory, two CD8 naive and one CD8 memory plate per donor. General study findings and limits: Generally, estimated richness proved larger in naive subsets than it did in memory subsets.

Points on this clone: Antigen unknown.

Germline values: CDR1 SGHTA, CDR2 FQGNSA. This CDR3 region has 16 residues. Trimming left V 4 bases short and J 5 bases short, with 18 bases between. The assay was immunoSEQ multiplex PCR, and TCRdb's table has in-frame clones only and misses some. Of 650,000 to 700,000 clones listed, roughly 88% are singletons. The source of this sequence is a man in his late teens or twenties in good health. Some clones in this sample may be carry-over from other donors' samples. V usage is TRBV7-2 and J usage is TRBJ2-1, with D perhaps TRBD2 (6 bases). Sequencing was performed on memory CD8+ T cells from PBMCs. The subset: CD45RO+ cells pooled with CCR7-negative TemRA cells. CDR3 coding DNA: TGTGCCAGCAGCTCCCGGGCTAGCGTCGGCCACAATGAGCAGTTCTTC. Translated, it gives CASSSRASVGHNEQFF. Full variable domain (outside the CDR3, taken from reference TRBV7-2 and TRBJ2-1): GAGVSQSPSNKVTEKGKDVELRCDPISGHTALYWYRQSLGQGLEFLIYFQGNSAPDKSGLPSDRFSAERTGGSVSTLTIQRTQQEDSAVYLCASSSRASVGHNEQFFGPGTRLTVL.